The 23 T cell receptor beta chains listed next were all sequenced from one sample in a study of T cell repertoires in cytomegalovirus infection. TCRdb re-called the reads with MiXCR, one entry per CDR3 protein. The sample yields about 920,000 distinct CDR3 sequences, around 29% seen once. No cognate antigen is known for these TCRs. The specimen comprised cultured CD8+ T cells from PBMCs, sampled from culture after CMV antigen stimulation. These receptors originate from a human donor in good health (CMV status not recorded). Some clones in this sample may be carry-over from other donors' samples.

The rearrangement links TRBV6-5 to TRBJ2-1; 14 bases line up with TRBD2. CDR3 length equals 14 residues. CDR1 is MNHEY and CDR2 is SVGAGI in the germline V gene. V dropped 10 bases and J dropped 5; count of bases not matched to a gene: 4. As DNA, the CDR3 is TGTGCCACCAGACTAGCGGGGGGGCACAATGAGCAGTTCTTC. This sequence encodes CATRLAGGHNEQFF.

The table lists this clonotype with many counts. This chain joins TRBV7-2 and TRBJ1-5; D is ambiguous. V gave up 1 base and J gave up 6 bases, with 7 bases separating them. Germline loops: CDR1 SGHTA, CDR2 FQGNSA. The CDR3 runs to 13 residues. CDR3 amino acids: CASSLGAAQPQHF. The CDR3, as DNA: TGTGCCAGCAGCTTAGGCGCAGCTCAGCCCCAGCATTTT.

This clonotype was picked up many times. The V call is TRBV7-8, the J call TRBJ1-1; D ambiguous. Germline loops: CDR1 SGHVS, CDR2 FQNEAQ. The CDR3 is 14 residues long. Trimming took 5 bases from V and 5 from J, leaving 15 bases between them. The CDR3 sequence: CASSAPGVRTEAFF. The CDR3 DNA reads as TGTGCCAGCAGCGCGCCTGGGGTAAGGACTGAAGCTTTCTTT.

The chain has TRBV29-1 and TRBJ1-1, with unresolved D. The V end was cut by 7 bases, the J end by 4 bases, with 16 bases between. Germline lookup yields CDR1 SQVTM and CDR2 ANQGSEA. CDR3 length: 13 amino acids. CDR3 loop: CSALKISGTEAFF. The CDR3 nucleotides read TGCAGCGCCCTCAAAATCTCGGGCACTGAAGCTTTCTTT. Full variable domain (remainder filled in from reference TRBV29-1 and TRBJ1-1): SAVISQKPSRDICQRGTSLTIQCQVDSQVTMMFWYRQQPGQSLTLIATANQGSEATYESGFVIDKFPISRPNLTFSTLTVSNMSPEDSSIYLCSALKISGTEAFFGQGTRLTVV.

Regarding this clonotype: This may be a read error: a much more frequent sequence differs by one nucleotide. V is TRBV7-2 and J is TRBJ2-1; TRBD1 matches at 10 bases. The CDR3 sequence is 15 residues long. Per germline, CDR1 SGHTA and CDR2 FQGNSA. The CDR3 DNA sequence: TGTGCCAACAGCCCCCGGGACAGGGGCTACAATGAGCAGTTCTTC. Encoded protein: CANSPRDRGYNEQFF.

This clonotype appeared a few times. V usage is TRBV29-1 and J usage is TRBJ2-1, with D hard to call. Trimming removed 0 bases at V and 8 bases at J, with 11 bases between. This CDR3 region has 13 residues. Germline V gene data show CDR1 as SQVTM and CDR2 as ANQGSEA. CDR3 DNA sequence: TGCAGCGTTGAAGATCCCTATGGTGATGAGCAGTTCTTC. This translates into CSVEDPYGDEQFF.

The J gene is TRBJ1-2, the V gene TRBV7-9, with D possibly TRBD1 on 5 matching bases. The CDR3 extends over 18 amino acids. V lost 3 bases to trimming and J lost 6 bases, with 26 bases between them. The V gene's germline CDR1 is SEHNR and CDR2 FQNEAQ (reference sequence). In nucleotides, the CDR3 is TGTGCCAGCAGCTTCCCCCGGGACGGCGGCGGAGGAAGGGATGGCTACACCTTC. It encodes CASSFPRDGGGGRDGYTF. The full variable domain, with the rest looked up from reference TRBV7-9 and TRBJ1-2, is DTGVSQNPRHKITKRGQNVTFRCDPISEHNRLYWYRQTLGQGPEFLTYFQNEAQLEKSRLLSDRFSAERPKGSFSTLEIQRTEQGDSAMYLCASSFPRDGGGGRDGYTFGSGTRLTVV.

This clonotype was counted only a few times. The rearrangement uses TRBV6-5 and TRBJ2-1; D is perhaps TRBD2 (6 bases). The V and J ends lost 0 bases and 0 bases respectively, with 12 bases between them. The CDR3 covers 17 residues. From germline, CDR1 is MNHEY and CDR2 SVGAGI. CDR3 nucleotide sequence: TGTGCCAGCAGTTACTCGAGAGGGCGGGGCTCCTACAATGAGCAGTTCTTC. It is translated as CASSYSRGRGSYNEQFF.

The chain recombines TRBV7-6 with TRBJ1-4; tentatively, D is TRBD1 (5 bases). CDR3 length equals 12 residues. V lost 8 bases to trimming and J lost 8 bases, with 12 bases between them. From germline, CDR1 is SGHVS and CDR2 FNYEAQ. This CDR3 reads CASGGGNEKLFF. The CDR3 DNA is TGTGCCAGCGGGGGAGGGAACGAAAAACTGTTTTTT.

The chain combines TRBV5-1 with TRBJ2-3, with 11 bases matching TRBD1. V was clipped by 6 bases and J by 5 bases; unmatched bases: 8. The length of the CDR3 is 15 residues. Germline CDR1 reads SGHRS; CDR2 reads YFSETQ. The CDR3 region has the DNA TGCGCCAGCACCTCGGGACAGGGGGTAGGAGATACGCAGTATTTT. Encoded protein: CASTSGQGVGDTQYF.

This clonotype was recorded at least ten times. The rearrangement joins TRBV6-5 to TRBJ1-5; D uncertain. Germline V gives CDR1 MNHEY, CDR2 SVGAGI. Trimming removed 5 bases at V and 2 bases at J, with 4 bases between. The CDR3 extends over 12 amino acids. The CDR3 bases are TGTGCCAGCAGTACAGGCAATCAGCCCCAGCATTTT. Its translation is CASSTGNQPQHF.

This clonotype was seen once. The rearrangement joins TRBV27 to TRBJ2-5, with 12 bases lining up with TRBD2. After removal of 4 bases from V and 5 bases from J, the junction contained 8 bases not matched to a gene. The CDR3 is 16 residues long. CDR1 and CDR2 from the germline V gene are MNHEY and SMNVEV (reference sequence). The CDR3 sequence is CASSSLAGGLLETQYF. The CDR3 region has the DNA TGTGCCAGCAGTTCACTAGCGGGGGGCCTTCTCGAGACCCAGTACTTC.

As regards this clonotype: Germline is not matched at one junction end, which may reflect a read error. J is TRBJ1-2 and V is TRBV27; no clear D gene. The CDR3 sequence is 14 residues long. Germline CDR1 reads MNHEY; CDR2 reads SMNVEV (reference sequence). The CDR3 coding sequence is TGTGTCAGCAGCCCTCAGGCGTTTAACTATGGCTACACCTTC. Translating gives CVSSPQAFNYGYTF.

V usage is TRBV27 and J usage is TRBJ2-1; either TRBD1 or TRBD2 may fit D (5 bases each). Per germline, CDR1 MNHEY and CDR2 SMNVEV (reference sequence). Trimming pared 11 bases from V and 0 bases from J, leaving 11 bases between. This CDR3 is built from 13 residues. The CDR3 nucleotides read TGTGCCGTGGGACCTAGCTCCTACAATGAGCAGTTCTTC. This codes for CAVGPSSYNEQFF.

Remarks on this clonotype: A clone one base away is much larger, so this may be a read error. The conserved closing phenylalanine or tryptophan is absent in this CDR3, likely reflecting a read error. The chain recombines TRBV7-3 with TRBJ2-5, with 9 bases lining up with TRBD1. The germline V gene has CDR1 SGHTA and CDR2 FQGTGA. With 5 bases clipped from V and 3 bases from J, the junction kept 4 bases outside the gene matches. The CDR3 runs to 14 residues. Written as DNA, the CDR3 is TGTGCCAGCAGCGGCCGGGACAGGGAAGAGACCCAGTACGTC. Translated, it gives CASSGRDREETQYV.

The chain employs TRBV7-3 and TRBJ1-1; 9 bases agree with TRBD1. The V segment lost 5 bases and the J segment 6 bases; nucleotides outside the gene matches: 4. This CDR3 spans 13 amino acids. The germline V gene has CDR1 SGHTA and CDR2 FQGTGA. This CDR3 reads CASSDTGGPEAFF. The CDR3 DNA follows: TGTGCCAGCAGCGATACAGGGGGCCCTGAAGCTTTCTTT. Full variable domain (outside the CDR3, taken from reference TRBV7-3 and TRBJ1-1): GAGVSQTPSNKVTEKGKYVELRCDPISGHTALYWYRQSLGQGPEFLIYFQGTGAADDSGLPNDRFFAVRPEGSVSTLKIQRTERGDSAVYLCASSDTGGPEAFFGQGTRLTVV.

V and J are TRBV28 and TRBJ2-1; 9 bases map to TRBD2. This CDR3 is 16 amino acids long. With V trimmed by 7 bases and J by 5 bases, 12 bases remained unmatched. CDR1 and CDR2 (germline): MDHEN, SYDVKM. The CDR3 loop reads CASNPFGLARDNEQFF. For the CDR3, the DNA is TGTGCCAGCAATCCGTTCGGACTAGCGCGAGACAATGAGCAGTTCTTC.

This clonotype was seen more than once but under ten times. The rearrangement links TRBV4-1 to TRBJ2-3; D gene unclear. Germline V gives CDR1 MGHRA, CDR2 YSYEKL. Between the trimmed V and J ends, which lost 1 base and 2 bases, there was a span of 10 bases. The CDR3 is 15 amino acids. The CDR3 loop reads CASSQVDLTTDTQYF. CDR3 bases: TGCGCCAGCAGCCAAGTAGACCTTACCACAGATACGCAGTATTTT.

The chain couples TRBV7-8 to TRBJ1-2; 7 bases match TRBD1. This CDR3 has 17 residues. The V gene's germline CDR1 is SGHVS and CDR2 FQNEAQ. Trimming took 5 bases from V and 1 from J; bases not matched to a gene: 13. The CDR3 DNA reads TGTGCCAGCAGCCCCCCCGGGACAGAAGTTCATAACTATGGCTACACCTTC. Residues: CASSPPGTEVHNYGYTF.

This clonotype has only one observation. The rearrangement uses TRBV13 and TRBJ2-1; D remains ambiguous. Germline CDR1 is PRHDT and CDR2 is FYEKMQ (reference sequence). This CDR3 has 12 amino acids. V was clipped by 5 bases and J by 9 bases, with 11 bases between them. The CDR3, as DNA: TGTGCCAGCAGCCCCCCATCCGCTGAGCAGTTCTTC. Translating gives CASSPPSAEQFF.

This clonotype was seen repeatedly, ten times or more. The chain couples TRBV7-9 to TRBJ2-7; D ambiguous. The CDR3 has 14 amino acids. CDR1 is SEHNR, CDR2 FQNEAQ, per germline (reference sequence). The V end lost 1 base, the J end lost 3 bases, and 10 bases lay between the germline ends. The CDR3 reads CASSLVGTFYEQYF. The CDR3 bases are TGTGCCAGCAGCTTAGTAGGTACCTTCTACGAGCAGTACTTC.

This clonotype occurred a few times. J is TRBJ2-1 and V is TRBV6-5; D is unclear. Deletions cut 0 bases from V and 4 bases from J, with 16 bases between. Germline V lookup: CDR1 MNHEY, CDR2 SVGAGI. The CDR3 contains 17 residues. The CDR3 sequence is CASSYSSRADPYNEQFF. In nucleotides, the CDR3 is TGTGCCAGCAGTTACTCGAGTAGGGCCGACCCGTACAATGAGCAGTTCTTC.

This clonotype has a count of ten or more. CDR3 sequence reads: CASSLSRDRSYNEQFF. CDR3 bases: TGTGCCAGCAGCTTGTCCCGGGACAGGAGCTACAATGAGCAGTTCTTC. V and J are TRBV7-6 and TRBJ2-1; 8 nucleotides agree with TRBD1. This CDR3 spans 16 amino acids. Germline CDR1 and CDR2: SGHVS and FNYEAQ. After removal of 3 bases from V and 3 bases from J, the junction contained 7 bases not matched to a gene.